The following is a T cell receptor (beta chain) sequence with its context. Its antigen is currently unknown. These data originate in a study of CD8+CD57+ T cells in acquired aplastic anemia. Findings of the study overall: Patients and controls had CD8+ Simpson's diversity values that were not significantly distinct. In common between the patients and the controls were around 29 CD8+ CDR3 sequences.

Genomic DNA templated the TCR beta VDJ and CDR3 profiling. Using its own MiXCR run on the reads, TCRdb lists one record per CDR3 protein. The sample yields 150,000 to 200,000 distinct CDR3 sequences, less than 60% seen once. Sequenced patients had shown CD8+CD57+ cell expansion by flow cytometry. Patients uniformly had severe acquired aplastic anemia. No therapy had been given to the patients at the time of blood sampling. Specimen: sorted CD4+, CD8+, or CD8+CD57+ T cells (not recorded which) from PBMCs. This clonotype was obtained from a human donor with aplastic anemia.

For the CDR3, the DNA is TGTGCCAGCAGTTACTCCCTTGACTGGAACACTGAAGCTTTCTTT. Amino acids: CASSYSLDWNTEAFF. The V gene is TRBV6-5, the J gene TRBJ1-1; D not resolved. The CDR3 contains 15 residues. The germline gives CDR1 MNHEY, CDR2 SVGAGI. V dropped 0 bases and J dropped 1 base, with 9 bases sitting between them.